This T cell receptor beta chain appears in the sequencing data of a study of T cell responses to AZD1222 COVID-19 vaccine. Across the study: Second doses that came at about 4 or about 12 weeks were put together. Study-wide results and limits: Repertoires in all cases were sampled only once the peak T cell response had passed. Baseline serostatus was positive in only a handful of AZD1222 recipients. Donors were mostly white British, more females; clonal diversity possibly underestimated.

V lost 2 bases and J lost 8, with 7 bases in between. From germline, CDR1 is MNHEY and CDR2 SVGAGI. This CDR3 has 13 residues. Note on this clone: Its antigen is not known.

Some clones are missing from TCRdb's copy, which holds only in-frame ones; the method was immunoSEQ multiplex PCR. The sample consists of roughly 180,000 clones, roughly nine tenths of them appearing once. J is TRBJ1-6 and V is TRBV6-5; D is undetermined. Source: peripheral blood, taken on day 0 of AZD1222 vaccination. The clonotype was recovered from an adult in good health. As DNA, the CDR3 is TGTGCCAGCAGTTACATCGGGGATTCACCCCTCCACTTT. Amino acid sequence: CASSYIGDSPLHF.